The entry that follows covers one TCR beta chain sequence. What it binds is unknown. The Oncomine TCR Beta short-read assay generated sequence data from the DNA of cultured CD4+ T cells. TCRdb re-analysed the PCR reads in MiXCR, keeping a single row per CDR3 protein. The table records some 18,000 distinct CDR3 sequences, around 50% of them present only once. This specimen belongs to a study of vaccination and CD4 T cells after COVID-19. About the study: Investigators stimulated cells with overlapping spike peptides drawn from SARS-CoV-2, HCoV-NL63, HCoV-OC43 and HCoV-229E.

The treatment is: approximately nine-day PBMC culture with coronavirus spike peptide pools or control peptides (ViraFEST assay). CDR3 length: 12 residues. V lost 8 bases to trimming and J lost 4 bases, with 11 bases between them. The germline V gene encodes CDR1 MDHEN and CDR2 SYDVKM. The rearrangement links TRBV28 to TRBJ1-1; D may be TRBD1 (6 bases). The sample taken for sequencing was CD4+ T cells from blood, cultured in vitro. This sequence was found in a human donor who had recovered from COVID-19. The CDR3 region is CASRQVLTEAFF. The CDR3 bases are TGTGCCAGCCGACAGGTCCTCACTGAAGCTTTCTTT.